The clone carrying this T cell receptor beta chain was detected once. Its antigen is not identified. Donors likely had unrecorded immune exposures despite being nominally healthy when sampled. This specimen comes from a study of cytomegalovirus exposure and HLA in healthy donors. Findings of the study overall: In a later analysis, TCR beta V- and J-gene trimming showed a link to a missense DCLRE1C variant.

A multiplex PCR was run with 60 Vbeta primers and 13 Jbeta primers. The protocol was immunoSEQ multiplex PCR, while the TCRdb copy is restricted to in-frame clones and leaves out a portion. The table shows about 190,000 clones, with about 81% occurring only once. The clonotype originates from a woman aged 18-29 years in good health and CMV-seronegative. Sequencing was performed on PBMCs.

The CDR3 loop reads CAWSEGLGGSTDTQYF. The CDR3 bases are TGTGCCTGGAGTGAGGGTTTGGGCGGGAGCACAGATACGCAGTATTTT. The chain couples TRBV30 to TRBJ2-3; D is possibly TRBD2 (5 bases). CDR3 length: 16 residues. The germline V gene has CDR1 GTSNPN and CDR2 SVGIG (reference sequence). V lost 1 base and J 0 bases, leaving 14 bases between the germline ends. The full variable domain, its missing parts supplied by reference TRBV30 and TRBJ2-3, is SQTIHQWPATLVQPVGSPLSLECTVEGTSNPNLYWYRQAAGRGLQLLFYSVGIGQISSEVPQNLSASRPQDRQFILSSKKLLLSDSGFYLCAWSEGLGGSTDTQYFGPGTRLTVL.